A selection of T cell receptor beta chains follows, all from one sample in a study of T cells after yellow fever vaccination. TCRdb reprocessed the 5' RACE reads with MiXCR, giving one entry per CDR3 protein. The data hold about 340,000 distinct CDR3 sequences, with 8.5% to 10% observed a single time. This specimen consisted of PBMCs, obtained on the day of the first yellow fever vaccination. Receptors were obtained from a man aged 18 to 30 who received the YFV17D yellow fever vaccine. Both conserved end residues are part of each CDR3. D genes are given only for firm matches. Clone sizes are given selectively: once, few, many, or a class where the clone is expanded.

d_call: NA
j_call: TRBJ2-5
v_call: TRBV12-3/TRBV12-4
clone_size: once
cdr3_aa: CASSLQEIQYF
cdr3_nt: TGTGCCAGCAGTTTGCAAGAGATCCAGTACTTC

d_call: TRBD2
j_call: TRBJ2-2
v_call: TRBV6-2/TRBV6-3
clone_size: NA
cdr3_aa: CASGRVELFF
cdr3_nt: TGTGCCAGCGGGAGGGTGGAGCTGTTTTTT

d_call: NA
j_call: TRBJ2-5
v_call: TRBV4-3
clone_size: many
cdr3_aa: CASSQGLQETQYF
cdr3_nt: TGCGCCAGCAGCCAAGGACTCCAAGAGACCCAGTACTTC

d_call: NA
j_call: TRBJ1-1
v_call: TRBV14
clone_size: few
cdr3_aa: CASATRRSNTEAFF
cdr3_nt: TGTGCCAGCGCCACAAGGAGGTCAAACACTGAAGCTTTCTTT

d_call: TRBD1
j_call: TRBJ1-1
v_call: TRBV30
clone_size: NA
cdr3_aa: CAWSRDRITEAFF
cdr3_nt: TGTGCCTGGAGCCGGGACAGAATTACTGAAGCTTTCTTT

d_call: NA
j_call: TRBJ1-4
v_call: TRBV20-1
clone_size: many
cdr3_aa: CSARVNEKLFF
cdr3_nt: TGCAGTGCTAGAGTTAATGAAAAACTGTTTTTT

d_call: NA
j_call: TRBJ1-1
v_call: TRBV25-1
clone_size: many
cdr3_aa: CASTYSTGRISEAFF
cdr3_nt: TGTGCCAGCACCTATTCAACAGGGCGAATTTCTGAAGCTTTCTTT

d_call: NA
j_call: TRBJ1-5
v_call: TRBV4-3
clone_size: NA
cdr3_aa: CASSQEMGRLNQPQHF
cdr3_nt: TGCGCCAGCAGCCAAGAGATGGGCAGACTCAATCAGCCCCAGCATTTT

d_call: NA
j_call: TRBJ2-2
v_call: TRBV11-3
clone_size: many
cdr3_aa: CASSLDDNTGELFF
cdr3_nt: TGTGCCAGCAGCTTAGACGACAACACCGGGGAGCTGTTTTTT

d_call: NA
j_call: TRBJ1-6
v_call: TRBV4-3
clone_size: NA
cdr3_aa: CASSQAIYSNNSPLHF
cdr3_nt: TGCGCCAGCAGCCAAGCAATTTACAGCAATAATTCACCCCTCCACTTT

d_call: TRBD1
j_call: TRBJ1-1
v_call: TRBV6-2/TRBV6-3
clone_size: few
cdr3_aa: CASRGPQGMGTEAFF
cdr3_nt: TGTGCCAGCAGGGGACCACAGGGGATGGGCACTGAAGCTTTCTTT

d_call: NA
j_call: TRBJ1-5
v_call: TRBV20-1
clone_size: few
cdr3_aa: CSAYPQDSNQPQHF
cdr3_nt: TGCAGTGCTTACCCACAGGATAGCAATCAGCCCCAGCATTTT

d_call: TRBD1
j_call: TRBJ2-5
v_call: TRBV12-5
clone_size: NA
cdr3_aa: CASAWDSPVETQYF
cdr3_nt: TGTGCTAGTGCCTGGGACAGTCCGGTAGAGACCCAGTACTTC

d_call: NA
j_call: TRBJ2-5
v_call: TRBV20-1
clone_size: NA
cdr3_aa: CSASPGGARETQYF
cdr3_nt: TGCAGTGCTAGTCCTGGGGGGGCTCGGGAGACCCAGTACTTC

d_call: NA
j_call: TRBJ1-1
v_call: TRBV7-3
clone_size: few
cdr3_aa: CASRSGPPWNTEAFF
cdr3_nt: TGTGCCAGCAGAAGCGGACCCCCATGGAACACTGAAGCTTTCTTT

d_call: NA
j_call: TRBJ1-4
v_call: TRBV7-9
clone_size: NA
cdr3_aa: CASSFRRGGEKLFF
cdr3_nt: TGTGCCAGCAGCTTTCGGAGGGGAGGAGAAAAACTGTTTTTT

d_call: NA
j_call: TRBJ1-1
v_call: TRBV7-2
clone_size: NA
cdr3_aa: CASSLEGGGFGAEAFF
cdr3_nt: TGTGCCAGCAGCCTCGAGGGGGGCGGATTTGGTGCTGAAGCTTTCTTT

d_call: NA
j_call: TRBJ2-3
v_call: TRBV11-2
clone_size: NA
cdr3_aa: CASSSASGLSTDTQYF
cdr3_nt: TGTGCCAGCAGCTCCGCCAGCGGGCTAAGCACAGATACGCAGTATTTT

d_call: TRBD1
j_call: TRBJ1-3
v_call: TRBV7-2
clone_size: few
cdr3_aa: CASSQWTGTGNTIYF
cdr3_nt: TGTGCCAGCAGCCAATGGACAGGGACTGGAAACACCATATATTTT

d_call: NA
j_call: TRBJ1-2
v_call: TRBV6-6
clone_size: few
cdr3_aa: CASTTARDYGYTF
cdr3_nt: TGTGCGAGCACTACAGCGCGGGACTATGGCTACACCTTC

d_call: TRBD1
j_call: TRBJ2-2
v_call: TRBV27
clone_size: NA
cdr3_aa: CASGRQGAIGELFF
cdr3_nt: TGTGCCAGCGGACGACAGGGGGCCATCGGGGAGCTGTTTTTT

d_call: TRBD1
j_call: TRBJ1-1
v_call: TRBV7-9
clone_size: few
cdr3_aa: CASSTGTGIGDTEAFF
cdr3_nt: TGTGCCAGCAGCACCGGGACAGGGATCGGGGACACTGAAGCTTTCTTT

d_call: TRBD2
j_call: TRBJ2-3
v_call: TRBV27
clone_size: many
cdr3_aa: CASSFTSGVPLDTQYF
cdr3_nt: TGTGCCAGCAGCTTCACTAGCGGGGTTCCGCTGGATACGCAGTATTTT

d_call: NA
j_call: TRBJ1-3
v_call: TRBV9
clone_size: NA
cdr3_aa: CASSPYIGNTIYF
cdr3_nt: TGTGCCAGCAGCCCCTATATTGGAAACACCATATATTTT

d_call: TRBD1
j_call: TRBJ1-1
v_call: TRBV6-2/TRBV6-3
clone_size: many
cdr3_aa: CASSPRTGPSQGEAFF
cdr3_nt: TGTGCCAGCAGTCCCCGGACAGGGCCAAGTCAGGGTGAAGCTTTCTTT

d_call: TRBD2
j_call: TRBJ2-3
v_call: TRBV6-2/TRBV6-3
clone_size: few
cdr3_aa: CASSPTGGYTDTQYF
cdr3_nt: TGTGCCAGCAGCCCGACGGGGGGGTACACAGATACGCAGTATTTT

d_call: NA
j_call: TRBJ2-7
v_call: TRBV30
clone_size: NA
cdr3_aa: CAWSLGGVYEQYF
cdr3_nt: TGTGCCTGGAGCCTTGGAGGGGTCTACGAGCAGTACTTC

d_call: NA
j_call: TRBJ1-1
v_call: TRBV7-9
clone_size: many
cdr3_aa: CASSLAGVAEAFF
cdr3_nt: TGTGCCAGCAGCTTAGCAGGGGTCGCTGAAGCTTTCTTT

d_call: NA
j_call: TRBJ2-3
v_call: TRBV6-1
clone_size: NA
cdr3_aa: CASSERSRAADTQYF
cdr3_nt: TGTGCCAGCAGTGAAAGGAGCAGGGCCGCGGATACGCAGTATTTT

d_call: NA
j_call: TRBJ2-4
v_call: TRBV6-1
clone_size: few
cdr3_aa: CASREGGLVKNIQYF
cdr3_nt: TGTGCCAGCAGGGAGGGGGGGCTGGTCAAAAACATTCAGTACTTC

d_call: NA
j_call: TRBJ2-2
v_call: TRBV4-3
clone_size: few
cdr3_aa: CASSQAPGTRDTGELFF
cdr3_nt: TGCGCCAGCAGCCAGGCCCCCGGGACGAGGGATACCGGGGAGCTGTTTTTT

d_call: NA
j_call: TRBJ1-1
v_call: TRBV14
clone_size: few
cdr3_aa: CASSQVAPGAEAFF
cdr3_nt: TGTGCCAGCAGCCAAGTTGCTCCGGGCGCTGAAGCTTTCTTT

d_call: NA
j_call: TRBJ1-2
v_call: TRBV10-3
clone_size: NA
cdr3_aa: CAIPAWDREGYTF
cdr3_nt: TGTGCCATACCGGCTTGGGACCGGGAGGGCTACACCTTC

d_call: TRBD1
j_call: TRBJ1-1
v_call: TRBV20-1
clone_size: few
cdr3_aa: CSAGRQGAVNTEAFF
cdr3_nt: TGCAGTGCTGGCCGACAGGGGGCCGTGAACACTGAAGCTTTCTTT

d_call: NA
j_call: TRBJ2-1
v_call: TRBV12-3/TRBV12-4
clone_size: NA
cdr3_aa: CASQRPRHSLSIYNEQFF
cdr3_nt: TGTGCCAGTCAAAGGCCCCGGCACAGCCTGTCAATCTACAATGAGCAGTTCTTC

d_call: NA
j_call: TRBJ2-7
v_call: TRBV7-3
clone_size: few
cdr3_aa: CASSLQYGQGYEQYF
cdr3_nt: TGTGCCAGCAGCTTACAATACGGTCAGGGCTACGAGCAGTACTTC

d_call: TRBD2
j_call: TRBJ2-1
v_call: TRBV18
clone_size: few
cdr3_aa: CASSPKLAGGYNEQFF
cdr3_nt: TGTGCCAGCTCACCAAAGCTAGCGGGGGGGTACAATGAGCAGTTCTTC

d_call: NA
j_call: TRBJ1-5
v_call: TRBV21-1
clone_size: NA
cdr3_aa: CASTSGQGVGQPQHF
cdr3_nt: TGTGCCAGCACCTCCGGACAGGGGGTAGGACAGCCCCAGCATTTT

d_call: TRBD1
j_call: TRBJ1-1
v_call: TRBV6-6
clone_size: many
cdr3_aa: CASRMTGGTEAFF
cdr3_nt: TGTGCCAGCAGGATGACAGGGGGAACTGAAGCTTTCTTT

d_call: NA
j_call: TRBJ2-7
v_call: TRBV7-9
clone_size: NA
cdr3_aa: CASKGGYYEQYF
cdr3_nt: TGTGCCAGCAAGGGGGGGTACTACGAGCAGTACTTC

d_call: NA
j_call: TRBJ1-2
v_call: TRBV29-1
clone_size: few
cdr3_aa: CSVVSQNYGYTF
cdr3_nt: TGCAGCGTTGTTTCCCAGAACTATGGCTACACCTTC

d_call: NA
j_call: TRBJ2-7
v_call: TRBV6-5
clone_size: few
cdr3_aa: CASSYSGGSRSYEQYF
cdr3_nt: TGTGCCAGCAGTTACTCTGGGGGGTCGCGTTCCTACGAGCAGTACTTC